Following are 30 T cell receptor beta chains from one sample sequenced in a study of T cells in Graves' hyperthyroidism and ophthalmopathy. The source material, RNA transcripts, was used to amplify TCR beta CDR3 regions. A set of HTBI primers served as the primers for a first-round RT-PCR of the TCR CDR3. TCRdb re-called the multiplex PCR reads through MiXCR, storing one row per CDR3 protein. The sample includes approximately 640,000 distinct CDR3 sequences, approximately 15% seen only once; the top ten take roughly 16%. The sample taken for sequencing was blood. The receptors shown here come from a man aged 50 or older with Graves' hyperthyroidism.

V is TRBV10-3 and J is TRBJ1-1; D is ambiguous. This CDR3 has 13 amino acids. V lost 4 bases and J 4 bases, leaving 10 bases between the germline ends. From germline, CDR1 is ENHRY and CDR2 SYGVKD. The CDR3 DNA is TGTGCCATCAGTGCTGGCATCCTCACTGAAGCTTTCTTT. The encoded protein is CAISAGILTEAFF.

A few counts support this clonotype. V and J are TRBV24-1 and TRBJ1-2, with unresolved D. Germline loops: CDR1 KGHDR, CDR2 SFDVKD. There are 14 residues in the CDR3. Trimming left V 3 bases short and J 8 bases short, with 15 bases between. CDR3 in DNA: TGTGCCACCAGTGATCGACCTGAGTACGGCGGCTACACCTTC. Encoded protein: CATSDRPEYGGYTF.

Ten or more counts support this clonotype. The rearrangement links TRBV11-2 to TRBJ2-4; possibly TRBD1 for D (6 bases). The CDR3 covers 14 residues. Germline V gives CDR1 SGHAT, CDR2 FQNNGV. V shed 4 bases and J shed 6 bases, with 13 bases lying between them. CDR3 sequence reads: CASSSTRGANIQYF. In DNA form, the CDR3 reads TGTGCCAGCAGCTCAACCAGGGGAGCAAACATTCAGTACTTC. The full variable domain, completed using reference TRBV11-2 and TRBJ2-4, is EAGVAQSPRYKIIEKRQSVAFWCNPISGHATLYWYQQILGQGPKLLIQFQNNGVVDDSQLPKDRFSAERLKGVDSTLKIQPAKLEDSAVYLCASSSTRGANIQYFGAGTRLSVL.

This clonotype was counted ten times or more. This chain joins TRBV5-1 and TRBJ2-7; 9 bases map to TRBD1. The V and J ends lost 0 bases and 1 base, in that order; junction bases with no gene match: 5. CDR3 length: 16 amino acids. Germline V CDR1 and CDR2: SGHRS, YFSETQ. CDR3 nucleotides: TGCGCCAGCAGCTTGGATGCCGGGACAGGGTCCTACGAGCAGTACTTC. It codes for CASSLDAGTGSYEQYF.

This clonotype was seen repeatedly, ten times or more. The V gene is TRBV28, the J gene TRBJ1-5; D is unresolved. From germline, CDR1 is MDHEN and CDR2 SYDVKM. The length of the CDR3 is 15 residues. Trimming stripped 5 bases from V and 2 bases from J, with 13 bases between. The CDR3 nucleotides read TGTGCCAGCAGTCCCCTGGGCGGGGGCAATCAGCCCCAGCATTTT. It specifies CASSPLGGGNQPQHF.

This clonotype was picked up a small number of times. J is TRBJ2-7 and V is TRBV27, with 11 bases fitting TRBD2. Germline CDR1 reads MNHEY; CDR2 reads SMNVEV (reference sequence). This CDR3 is 17 amino acids long. After removal of 1 base from V and 1 base from J, the junction contained 6 bases not matched to a gene. DNA for the CDR3: TGTGCCAGCAGTTTATTAGCGGGAGGGCCTGGTTCCTACGAGCAGTACTTC. This encodes CASSLLAGGPGSYEQYF.

The sample holds many counts of this clonotype. V gene TRBV10-3 combines with J gene TRBJ2-7, with 12 nucleotides matching TRBD1. Germline CDR1 is ENHRY and CDR2 is SYGVKD. The CDR3 length is 14 residues. The V and J ends lost 6 bases and 6 bases, in that order; junction bases with no gene match: 6. CDR3 sequence (DNA): TGTGCCATCAGCGAGGGACAGGGGGCCCGCGAGCAGTACTTC. This sequence encodes CAISEGQGAREQYF.

This clonotype was counted ten times or more. The chain joins TRBV10-3 to TRBJ1-1, with a possible D match to TRBD1 (5 bases). V was pared by 0 bases and J by 5 bases, with 13 bases between. Germline values: CDR1 ENHRY, CDR2 SYGVKD. CDR3 length: 15 amino acids. The CDR3 bases are TGTGCCATCAGTGAGTCGAACGTCGGGGGGACTGAAGCTTTCTTT. Protein sequence: CAISESNVGGTEAFF.

The genes are TRBV20-1 and TRBJ2-4; D not certain. Deletions cut 0 bases from V and 7 bases from J, with 16 bases between. Germline CDR1 reads DFQATT; CDR2 reads SNEGSKA (reference sequence). CDR3 length: 15 residues. As DNA, the CDR3 is TGCAGTGCTAGAGAACCCCTAGGACGGTCGAACATTCAGTACTTC. Translation: CSAREPLGRSNIQYF.

The chain employs TRBV18 and TRBJ2-2; 8 bases agree with TRBD1. This CDR3 spans 17 amino acids. CDR1 and CDR2 (germline): KGHSH, LQKENI. With 0 bases clipped from V and 5 bases from J, the junction kept 8 bases outside the gene matches. The CDR3 protein is CASSPPSTGGSTGELFF. CDR3 in DNA: TGTGCCAGCTCACCACCCTCTACAGGGGGATCAACCGGGGAGCTGTTTTTT.

Points on this clonotype: A junction end diverges from the germline sequence, so it may reflect a read error. V and J are TRBV11-3 and TRBJ1-1, with no clear D. The CDR3 has 13 residues. The germline gives CDR1 SGHNT, CDR2 YENEEA. CDR3 residues: CASSFTADTEALF. CDR3 sequence (DNA): TGTGCCAGCAGCTTTACCGCAGACACTGAAGCTTTATTT. The complete variable domain, with remaining parts taken from reference TRBV11-3 and TRBJ1-1, reads EAGVVQSPRYKIIEKKQPVAFWCNPISGHNTLYWYLQNLGQGPELLIRYENEEAVDDSQLPKDRFSAERLKGVDSTLKIQPAELGDSAVYLCASSFTADTEALFGQGTRLTVV.

This clonotype was detected many times. The V call is TRBV28, the J call TRBJ2-5; 11 bases match TRBD1. J gave up 6 bases and V 6 bases, and 6 bases lay outside the gene matches. This CDR3 is 14 amino acids long. Germline CDR1 and CDR2: MDHEN and SYDVKM. CDR3 sequence reads: CASSRTGGLKTQYF. CDR3 bases: TGTGCCAGCAGCCGGACAGGGGGCTTGAAGACCCAGTACTTC.

As concerns this clonotype: It may be a read error: a sequence one base away is much more abundant. The V gene is TRBV5-1, the J gene TRBJ2-1, with a tentative D call TRBD2 (5 bases). The ends were cut back, 3 bases at V and 8 bases at J, with 9 bases in the middle. Germline V gene data show CDR1 as SGHRS and CDR2 as YFSETQ. The CDR3 contains 12 residues. CDR3 coding DNA: TGCGCCAGCAGCTGGAACGGGGATGAGCAGTTCTTC. Amino acid sequence: CASSWNGDEQFF.

This clonotype was seen many times. V is TRBV5-1 and J is TRBJ2-1; D tentatively reads TRBD1 or TRBD2 (5 bases each). Germline-derived CDR1 and CDR2 are SGHRS and YFSETQ. The CDR3 is 14 residues long. V dropped 1 base and J dropped 8 bases, with 13 bases sitting between them. The CDR3 DNA follows: TGCGCCAGCAGCTTGCGAGGGGACCTCCATGAGCAGTTCTTC. Translation gives CASSLRGDLHEQFF.

In its sample, this clonotype was seen many times. The V call is TRBV7-2, the J call TRBJ2-7; 7 nucleotides agree with TRBD2. With V trimmed by 5 bases and J by 1 base, 14 bases remained unmatched. The CDR3 has 17 residues. Germline values: CDR1 SGHTA, CDR2 FQGNSA. CDR3 protein: CASSPDWAGVVSYEQYF. DNA of the CDR3: TGTGCCAGCAGCCCGGACTGGGCGGGAGTCGTTTCCTACGAGCAGTACTTC.

With respect to this clonotype: A much larger clone differs from this one at a single base, so this may be a read error. V usage is TRBV9 and J usage is TRBJ2-5, with TRBD1 identical over 7 bases. The CDR3 consists of 15 residues. The germline gives CDR1 SGDLS, CDR2 YYNGEE. Trimming at V came to 5 bases and at J to 4 bases, leaving 11 bases not matched to a gene. The CDR3 nucleotides read TGTGCCAGCAGTACCTCGGGACAGTCTAGAGAGACCCAGTACTTC. It codes for CASSTSGQSRETQYF.

The chain carries TRBV7-9 and TRBJ2-5; possibly TRBD2 for D (6 bases). Trimming pared 6 bases from V and 5 bases from J, leaving 10 bases between. This CDR3 is 12 amino acids long. Germline V lookup: CDR1 SEHNR, CDR2 FQNEAQ (reference sequence). The chain's CDR3 is CASRAGRETQYF. The CDR3 DNA sequence: TGTGCCAGCAGGGCTGGGAGGGAGACCCAGTACTTC.

This clonotype was counted ten times or more. The chain uses TRBV11-2 and TRBJ2-1, with D perhaps assigned TRBD1 or TRBD2 (6 bases each). This CDR3 has 16 amino acids. With 1 base removed from V and 7 bases from J, the gap between germline ends came to 17 bases. Germline CDR1 SGHAT, CDR2 FQNNGV. The CDR3 bases are TGTGCCAGCAGCTTAGTTGGGGGGCTTTCGGTAAATGAGCAGTTCTTC. This codes for CASSLVGGLSVNEQFF.

The V call is TRBV14, the J call TRBJ2-6; unclear D gene. The CDR3 spans 18 residues. The V and J ends lost 1 base and 1 base respectively, with 14 bases between them. Germline-derived CDR1 and CDR2 are SGHDN and FVKESK. The DNA of the CDR3 is TGTGCCAGCAGCCAAGTTGAAGGCTGGGTATCTGGGGCCAACGTCCTGACTTTC. Encoded protein: CASSQVEGWVSGANVLTF.

The chain carries TRBV20-1 and TRBJ2-3, with 8 bases fitting TRBD2. This CDR3 is 18 amino acids long. Trimming removed 8 bases from V and 2 bases from J; junction bases left unmatched: 21. Germline V gene sequence: CDR1 DFQATT, CDR2 SNEGSKA (reference sequence). The CDR3 DNA sequence: TGCAGTACTTTCATAACTAGCGGAACCCATCCAAACACAGATACGCAGTATTTT. Residues: CSTFITSGTHPNTDTQYF.

This clonotype came up a few times. The chain carries TRBV19 and TRBJ1-1; D is perhaps TRBD1 (5 bases). The V gene's germline CDR1 is LNHDA and CDR2 SQIVND (reference sequence). V was shortened by 2 bases and J by 4 bases, with 11 bases between the two germline ends. The CDR3 is made up of 14 amino acids. The CDR3 spells CASSIQGMSTEAFF. CDR3 coding DNA: TGTGCCAGTAGTATACAGGGTATGAGCACTGAAGCTTTCTTT.

This clonotype came up a few times. The chain carries TRBV28 and TRBJ1-5, with D perhaps TRBD1 (6 bases). From germline, CDR1 is MDHEN and CDR2 SYDVKM. Trimming took off 1 base at V and 3 bases at J, with 13 bases between the two ends. This CDR3 region has 16 residues. The CDR3 bases are TGTGCCAGCAGTTTATTTTCAGGGGAGTACAATCAGCCCCAGCATTTT. Encoded protein: CASSLFSGEYNQPQHF.

Ten or more counts support this clonotype. This chain joins TRBV11-2 and TRBJ2-7; D ambiguous. Trimming pared 0 bases from V and 1 base from J, leaving 7 bases between. The CDR3 sequence is 14 residues long. Looked up from germline, CDR1 is SGHAT and CDR2 is FQNNGV. The CDR3 loop reads CASSLERLSYEQYF. CDR3 sequence (DNA): TGTGCCAGCAGCTTAGAACGCCTATCCTACGAGCAGTACTTC.

This clonotype was counted many times. This chain links TRBV12-3 or TRBV12-4 with TRBJ2-6, with D unresolved. The germline V and J ends were trimmed by 4 bases and 0 bases, with 10 bases remaining between them. CDR3 length: 16 residues. The CDR3 DNA sequence: TGTGCCAGCAGTTATACCCCAGACTCTGGGGCCAACGTCCTGACTTTC. Amino acids: CASSYTPDSGANVLTF.

This clonotype occurred many times. The chain links TRBV5-1 to TRBJ2-1; 10 bases align to TRBD1. The CDR3 loop spans 15 amino acids. V lost 3 bases, J lost 4 bases, and 4 bases stayed unmatched. CDR1 and CDR2 from the germline V gene are SGHRS and YFSETQ. The CDR3 DNA reads TGCGCCAGCAGCTGGACAGGGGGACTTTACAATGAGCAGTTCTTC. Translated: CASSWTGGLYNEQFF.

This clonotype appeared many times. CDR3 DNA: TGTGCCAGCAGTGAGGGCACAGGGTACAATGAGCAGTTCTTC. This encodes CASSEGTGYNEQFF. The chain is built from TRBV2 and TRBJ2-1; a possible D gene is TRBD1 (6 bases). Germline V gene lookup returns CDR1 SNHLY and CDR2 FYNNEI. Trimming removed 3 bases at V and 4 bases at J, with 10 bases between. CDR3 length: 14 amino acids.

This clonotype appeared many times. The J gene is TRBJ1-2, the V gene TRBV29-1; D unclear. Germline CDR1 is SQVTM and CDR2 is ANQGSEA. The length of the CDR3 is 13 residues. V was cut by 4 bases and J by 2 bases, with 11 bases left in between. The CDR3 spells CSVGSSRNYGYTF. CDR3 sequence (DNA): TGCAGCGTTGGGAGTAGTCGGAACTATGGCTACACCTTC.

There are many counts of this clonotype. The chain recombines TRBV6-1 with TRBJ1-1, with D possibly being TRBD1 (5 bases). Germline loops: CDR1 MNHNS, CDR2 SASEGT. The CDR3 sequence is 14 residues long. Deletions cut 5 bases from V and 5 bases from J, with 15 bases between. CDR3 region: CASSQTGPKTEAFF. In nucleotides, the CDR3 is TGTGCCAGCAGTCAAACGGGACCGAAGACTGAAGCTTTCTTT.

This clonotype was counted only a few times. This chain links TRBV5-5 with TRBJ2-2; the D is unclear. This CDR3 spans 19 amino acids. V shed 4 bases and J shed 1 base, with 23 bases lying between them. Germline CDR1 reads SGHKS; CDR2 reads YYEKEE (reference sequence). The CDR3, as DNA: TGTGCCAGCAGCCTACGAGGCTTACCCTTCTCAATGAACACCGGGGAGCTGTTTTTT. Translated: CASSLRGLPFSMNTGELFF.

This clonotype was seen at least ten times. The chain is built from TRBV27 and TRBJ2-3, with D unresolved. CDR1 is MNHEY, CDR2 SMNVEV, per germline (reference sequence). The length of the CDR3 is 14 residues. The V end was cut by 6 bases, the J end by 4 bases, with 14 bases between. CDR3 sequence: CASSPIPVADTQYF. In DNA, the CDR3 is TGTGCCAGCAGCCCCATCCCGGTGGCAGATACGCAGTATTTT.